Here is one T cell receptor (beta chain) with its context. This sample stems from a study of shared clonotypes between healthy human individuals. On the study more broadly: Samples came from two female and three male donors aged 18 to 49.

Germline-derived CDR1 and CDR2 are SGHRS and YFSETQ. V lost 4 bases to trimming and J lost 4 bases, with 9 bases between them. The CDR3 runs 13 residues. Assay execution took place at the deep level. Several immunoSEQ plates received, in even portions, the genomic DNA of each subset. Data came from immunoSEQ multiplex PCR; TCRdb stores just in-frame clones and leaves some out. The data show 470,000 or so clones, around 85% seen once. Sequenced sample: PBMCs. The sequence derives from a woman aged 40 to 50 in good health. Some clones in this sample may be carry-over from other donors' samples. The V call is TRBV5-1, the J call TRBJ2-1; D possibly uses TRBD1 or TRBD2 (5 bases each). CDR3 nucleotide sequence: TGCGCCAGCAGCCGGGACGGATACAATGAGCAGTTCTTC. This codes for CASSRDGYNEQFF.